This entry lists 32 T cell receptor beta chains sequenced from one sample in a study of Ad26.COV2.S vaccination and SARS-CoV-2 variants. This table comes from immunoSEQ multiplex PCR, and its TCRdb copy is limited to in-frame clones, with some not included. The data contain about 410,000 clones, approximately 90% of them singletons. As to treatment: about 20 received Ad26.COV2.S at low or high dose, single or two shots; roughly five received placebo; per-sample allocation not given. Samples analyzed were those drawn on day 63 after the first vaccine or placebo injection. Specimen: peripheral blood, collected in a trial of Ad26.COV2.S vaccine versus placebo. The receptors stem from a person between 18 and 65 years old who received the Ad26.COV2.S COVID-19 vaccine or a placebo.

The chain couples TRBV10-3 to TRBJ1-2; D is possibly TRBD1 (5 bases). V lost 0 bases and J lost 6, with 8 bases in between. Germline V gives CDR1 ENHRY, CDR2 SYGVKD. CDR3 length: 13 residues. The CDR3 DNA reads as TGTGCCATCAGTGAGTCGGCAGGGAATGGCTACACCTTC. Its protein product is CAISESAGNGYTF.

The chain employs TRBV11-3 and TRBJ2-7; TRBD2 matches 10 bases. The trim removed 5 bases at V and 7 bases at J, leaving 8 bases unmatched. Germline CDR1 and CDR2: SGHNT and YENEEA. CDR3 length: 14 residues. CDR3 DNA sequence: TGTGCCAGCAGCCCAAGCGGGGGGGCCGCGGAGCAGTACTTC. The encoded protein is CASSPSGGAAEQYF. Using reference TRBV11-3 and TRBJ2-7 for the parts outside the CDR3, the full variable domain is EAGVVQSPRYKIIEKKQPVAFWCNPISGHNTLYWYLQNLGQGPELLIRYENEEAVDDSQLPKDRFSAERLKGVDSTLKIQPAELGDSAVYLCASSPSGGAAEQYFGPGTRLTVT.

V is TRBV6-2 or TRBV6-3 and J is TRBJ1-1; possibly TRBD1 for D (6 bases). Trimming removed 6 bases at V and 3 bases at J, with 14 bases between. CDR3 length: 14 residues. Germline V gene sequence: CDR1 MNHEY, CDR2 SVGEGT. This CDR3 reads CASSPTDSYTEAFF. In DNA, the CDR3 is TGTGCCAGCAGCCCCACGGACAGCTACACTGAAGCTTTCTTT.

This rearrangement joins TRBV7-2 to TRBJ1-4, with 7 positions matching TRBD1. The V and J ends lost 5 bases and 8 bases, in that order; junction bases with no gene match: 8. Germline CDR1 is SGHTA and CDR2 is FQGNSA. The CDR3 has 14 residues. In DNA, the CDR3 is TGTGCCAGCAGCCCCCAGGGGGTGCGGGAAAAACTGTTTTTT. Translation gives CASSPQGVREKLFF.

The CDR3 nucleotides read TGCGCCAGCAGCCAAGTCCGGGGGGTGAGCTATGGCTACACCTTC. As protein: CASSQVRGVSYGYTF. This chain joins TRBV4-1 and TRBJ1-2; D is possibly TRBD1 (5 bases). Deletions cut 1 base from V and 4 bases from J, with 13 bases between. The CDR3 length is 15 residues. The germline V gene has CDR1 MGHRA and CDR2 YSYEKL.

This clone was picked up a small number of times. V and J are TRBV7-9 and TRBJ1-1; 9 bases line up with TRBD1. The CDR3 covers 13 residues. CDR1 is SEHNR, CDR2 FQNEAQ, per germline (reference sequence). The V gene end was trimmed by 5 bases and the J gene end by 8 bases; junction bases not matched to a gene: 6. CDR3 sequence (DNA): TGTGCCAGCAGCCGGGAGGACAGGGGAGAAGCTTTCTTT. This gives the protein CASSREDRGEAFF.

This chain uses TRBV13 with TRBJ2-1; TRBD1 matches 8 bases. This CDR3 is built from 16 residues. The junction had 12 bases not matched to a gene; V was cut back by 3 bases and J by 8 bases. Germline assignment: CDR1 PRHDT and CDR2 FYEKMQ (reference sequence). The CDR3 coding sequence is TGTGCCAGCAGCTTCGCGGACAGGGCTCACGGCGATGAGCAGTTCTTC. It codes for CASSFADRAHGDEQFF.

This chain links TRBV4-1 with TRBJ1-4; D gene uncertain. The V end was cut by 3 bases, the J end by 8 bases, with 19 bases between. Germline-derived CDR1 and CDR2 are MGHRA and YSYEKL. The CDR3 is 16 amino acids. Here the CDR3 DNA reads TGCGCCAGCAGCCAGTTTCCGAAAGGGAGAGGGGAAAAACTGTTTTTT. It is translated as CASSQFPKGRGEKLFF.

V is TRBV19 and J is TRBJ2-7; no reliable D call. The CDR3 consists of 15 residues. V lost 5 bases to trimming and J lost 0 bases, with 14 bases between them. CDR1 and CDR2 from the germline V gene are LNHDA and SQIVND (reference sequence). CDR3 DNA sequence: TGTGCCAGTAGTGAGTATAGAGAAAGCTCCTACGAGCAGTACTTC. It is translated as CASSEYRESSYEQYF.

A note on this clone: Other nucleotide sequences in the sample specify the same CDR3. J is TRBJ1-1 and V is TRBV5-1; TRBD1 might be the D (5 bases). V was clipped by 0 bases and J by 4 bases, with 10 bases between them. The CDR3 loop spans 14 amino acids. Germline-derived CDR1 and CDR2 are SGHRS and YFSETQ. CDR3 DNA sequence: TGCGCCAGCAGCTTGGCGGGGGGTCCCACTGAAGCTTTCTTT. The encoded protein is CASSLAGGPTEAFF.

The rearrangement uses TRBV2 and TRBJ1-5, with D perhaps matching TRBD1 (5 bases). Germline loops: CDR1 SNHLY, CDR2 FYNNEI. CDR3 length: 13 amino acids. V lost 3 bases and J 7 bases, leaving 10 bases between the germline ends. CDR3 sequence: CASSEGPRQPQHF. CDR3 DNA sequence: TGTGCCAGCAGTGAGGGGCCCAGGCAGCCCCAGCATTTT.

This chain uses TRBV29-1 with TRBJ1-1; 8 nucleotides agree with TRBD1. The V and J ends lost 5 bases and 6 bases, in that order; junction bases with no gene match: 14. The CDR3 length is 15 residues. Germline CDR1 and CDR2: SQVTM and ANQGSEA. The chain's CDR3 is CSVQRDRPGLAEAFF. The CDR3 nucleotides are TGCAGCGTTCAAAGGGACAGGCCGGGTCTGGCTGAAGCTTTCTTT.

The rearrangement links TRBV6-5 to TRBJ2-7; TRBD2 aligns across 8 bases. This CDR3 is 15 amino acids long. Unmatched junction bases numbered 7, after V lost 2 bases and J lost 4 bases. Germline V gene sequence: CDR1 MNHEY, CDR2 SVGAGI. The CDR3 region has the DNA TGTGCCAGCAGTTACAACCGGGAGGGGAGGTACGAGCAGTACTTC. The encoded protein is CASSYNREGRYEQYF.

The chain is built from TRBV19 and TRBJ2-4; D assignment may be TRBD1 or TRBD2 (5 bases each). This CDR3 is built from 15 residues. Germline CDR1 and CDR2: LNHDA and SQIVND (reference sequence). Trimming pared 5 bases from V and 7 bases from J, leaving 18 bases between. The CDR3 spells CASSASGPLVNIQYF. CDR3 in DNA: TGTGCCAGTAGTGCTTCGGGACCCCTGGTTAACATTCAGTACTTC. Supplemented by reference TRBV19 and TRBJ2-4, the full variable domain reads DGGITQSPKYLFRKEGQNVTLSCEQNLNHDAMYWYRQDPGQGLRLIYYSQIVNDFQKGDIAEGYSVSREKKESFPLTVTSAQKNPTAFYLCASSASGPLVNIQYFGAGTRLSVL.

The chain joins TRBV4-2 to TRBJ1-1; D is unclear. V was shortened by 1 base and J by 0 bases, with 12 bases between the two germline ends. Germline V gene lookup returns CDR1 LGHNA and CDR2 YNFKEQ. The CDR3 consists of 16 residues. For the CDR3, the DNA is TGTGCCAGCAGCCAAGTTTTTGGCCTCATGAACACTGAAGCTTTCTTT. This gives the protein CASSQVFGLMNTEAFF.

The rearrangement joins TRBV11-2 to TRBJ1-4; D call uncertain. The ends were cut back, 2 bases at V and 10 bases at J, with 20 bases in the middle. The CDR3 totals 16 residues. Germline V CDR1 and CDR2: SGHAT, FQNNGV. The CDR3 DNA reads TGTGCCAGCAGCTTATCCCTCTCCACGAGACCTGGAAAACTGTTTTTT. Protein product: CASSLSLSTRPGKLFF.

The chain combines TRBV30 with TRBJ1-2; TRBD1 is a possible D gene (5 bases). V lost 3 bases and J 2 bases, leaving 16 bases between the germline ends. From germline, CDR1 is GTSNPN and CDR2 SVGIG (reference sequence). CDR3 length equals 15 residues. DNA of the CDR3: TGTGCCTGGAGGAGGGACGGAAGAAACAACTATGGCTACACCTTC. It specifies CAWRRDGRNNYGYTF.

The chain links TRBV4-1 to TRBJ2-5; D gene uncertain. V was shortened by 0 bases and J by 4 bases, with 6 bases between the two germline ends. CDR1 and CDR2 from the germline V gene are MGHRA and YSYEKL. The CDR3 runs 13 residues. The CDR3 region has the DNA TGCGCCAGCAGCCAAGATTGGGGAGAGACCCAGTACTTC. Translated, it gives CASSQDWGETQYF.

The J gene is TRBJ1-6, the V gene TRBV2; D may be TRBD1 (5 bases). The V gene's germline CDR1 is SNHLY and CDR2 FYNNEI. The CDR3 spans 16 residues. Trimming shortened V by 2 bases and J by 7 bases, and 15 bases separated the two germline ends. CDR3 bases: TGTGCCAGCAGTGAAACCCGGGGACTATTGAATTCACCCCTCCACTTT. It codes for CASSETRGLLNSPLHF.

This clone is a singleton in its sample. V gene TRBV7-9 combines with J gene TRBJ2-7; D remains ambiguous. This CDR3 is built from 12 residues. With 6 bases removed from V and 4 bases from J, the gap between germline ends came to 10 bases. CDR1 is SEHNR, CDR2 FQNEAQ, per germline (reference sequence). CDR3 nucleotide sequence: TGTGCCAGCAGTCGGGCATCTTACGAGCAGTACTTC. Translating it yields CASSRASYEQYF.

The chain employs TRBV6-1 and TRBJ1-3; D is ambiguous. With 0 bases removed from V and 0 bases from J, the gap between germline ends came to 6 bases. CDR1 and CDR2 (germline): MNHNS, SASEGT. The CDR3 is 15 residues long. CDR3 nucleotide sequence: TGTGCCAGCAGTGAAGCCTGGGGCTCTGGAAACACCATATATTTT. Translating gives CASSEAWGSGNTIYF.

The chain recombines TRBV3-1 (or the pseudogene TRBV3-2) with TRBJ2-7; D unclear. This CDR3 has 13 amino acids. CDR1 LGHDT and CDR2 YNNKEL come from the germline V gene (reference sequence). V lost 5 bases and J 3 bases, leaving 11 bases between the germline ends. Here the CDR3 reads CASSSINGYEQYF. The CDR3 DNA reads TGTGCCAGCAGCTCTATCAATGGCTACGAGCAGTACTTC.

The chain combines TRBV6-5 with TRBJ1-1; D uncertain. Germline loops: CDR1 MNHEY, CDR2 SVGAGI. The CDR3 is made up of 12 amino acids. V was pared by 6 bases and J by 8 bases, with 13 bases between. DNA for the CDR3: TGTGCCAGCAGGGACGTTTCTTTGGAAGCTTTCTTT. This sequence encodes CASRDVSLEAFF.

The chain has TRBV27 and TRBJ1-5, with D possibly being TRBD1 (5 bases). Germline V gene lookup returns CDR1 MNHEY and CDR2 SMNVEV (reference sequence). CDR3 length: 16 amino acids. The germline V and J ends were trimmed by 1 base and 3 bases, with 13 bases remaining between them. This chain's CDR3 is CASSLYAQGPNQPQHF. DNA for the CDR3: TGTGCCAGCAGTTTATACGCGCAGGGCCCCAATCAGCCCCAGCATTTT.

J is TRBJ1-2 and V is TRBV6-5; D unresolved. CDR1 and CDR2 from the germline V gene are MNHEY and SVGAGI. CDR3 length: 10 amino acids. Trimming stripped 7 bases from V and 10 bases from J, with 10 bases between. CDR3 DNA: TGTGCCAGCACCGGCACTAACTACACCTTC. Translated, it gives CASTGTNYTF.

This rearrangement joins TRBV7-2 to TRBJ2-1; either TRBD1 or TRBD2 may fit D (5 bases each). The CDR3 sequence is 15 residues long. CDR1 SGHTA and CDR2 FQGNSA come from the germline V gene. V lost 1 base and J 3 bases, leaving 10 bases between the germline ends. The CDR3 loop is CASSLVWGSYNEQFF. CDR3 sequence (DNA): TGTGCCAGCAGCTTAGTGTGGGGGAGCTACAATGAGCAGTTCTTC.

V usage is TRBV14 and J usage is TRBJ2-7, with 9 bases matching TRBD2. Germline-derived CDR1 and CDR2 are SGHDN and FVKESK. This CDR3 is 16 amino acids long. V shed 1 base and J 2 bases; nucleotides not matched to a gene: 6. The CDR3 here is CASSQVRTSATYEQYF. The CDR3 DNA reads TGTGCCAGCAGCCAAGTCCGGACTAGCGCGACCTACGAGCAGTACTTC.

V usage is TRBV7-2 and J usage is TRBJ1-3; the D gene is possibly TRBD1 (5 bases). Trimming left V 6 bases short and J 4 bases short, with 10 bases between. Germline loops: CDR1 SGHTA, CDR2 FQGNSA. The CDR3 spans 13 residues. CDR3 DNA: TGTGCCAGCAGACCGACAGCAGGAAACACCATATATTTT. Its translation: CASRPTAGNTIYF. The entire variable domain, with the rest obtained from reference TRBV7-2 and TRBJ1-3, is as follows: GAGVSQSPSNKVTEKGKDVELRCDPISGHTALYWYRQSLGQGLEFLIYFQGNSAPDKSGLPSDRFSAERTGGSVSTLTIQRTQQEDSAVYLCASRPTAGNTIYFGEGSWLTVV.

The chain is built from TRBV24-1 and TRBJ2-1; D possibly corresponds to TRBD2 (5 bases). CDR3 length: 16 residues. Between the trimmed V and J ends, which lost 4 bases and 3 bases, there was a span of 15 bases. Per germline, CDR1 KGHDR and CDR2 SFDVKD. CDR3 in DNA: TGTGCCACCAGTGAGTCTCCCGGGGTCGGCTACAATGAGCAGTTCTTC. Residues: CATSESPGVGYNEQFF.

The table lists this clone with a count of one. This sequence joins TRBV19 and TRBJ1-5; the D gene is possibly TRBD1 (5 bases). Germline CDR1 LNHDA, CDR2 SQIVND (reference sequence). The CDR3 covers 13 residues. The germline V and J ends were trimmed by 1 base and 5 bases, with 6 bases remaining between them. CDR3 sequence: CASSIAGYQPQHF. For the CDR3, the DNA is TGTGCCAGTAGTATAGCAGGGTATCAGCCCCAGCATTTT.

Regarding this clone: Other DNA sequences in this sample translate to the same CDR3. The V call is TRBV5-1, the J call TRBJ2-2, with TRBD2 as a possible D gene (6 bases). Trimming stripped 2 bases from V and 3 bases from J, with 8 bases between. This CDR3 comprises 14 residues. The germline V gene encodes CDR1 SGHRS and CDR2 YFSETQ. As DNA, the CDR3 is TGCGCCAGCAGCTTTGGAGGGGACACCGGGGAGCTGTTTTTT. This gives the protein CASSFGGDTGELFF.

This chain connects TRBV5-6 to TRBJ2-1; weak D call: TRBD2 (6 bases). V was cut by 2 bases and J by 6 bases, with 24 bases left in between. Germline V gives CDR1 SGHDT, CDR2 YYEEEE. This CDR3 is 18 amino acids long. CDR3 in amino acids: CASSFLNPALRRANEQFF. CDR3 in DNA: TGTGCCAGCAGCTTCTTAAACCCCGCCCTGCGGAGGGCCAATGAGCAGTTCTTC.